Listed below are T cell receptor beta chains from one sample, sequenced in a study of CD8 T cells in ankylosing spondylitis. MiXCR was run by TCRdb on the 5' RACE reads, yielding one entry per CDR3 protein. The sample records about 270,000 distinct CDR3 sequences, 32% being singletons. The sequenced sample was blood, either unsorted or a sorted T cell fraction (not recorded which). Source of these receptors: a male donor with ankylosing spondylitis or in good health (not recorded which). The CDR3 runs from the conserved cysteine through the conserved F or W. D genes are given only for firm matches. Clone size is stated in some rows and not others, as once, few, many or a class when expanded.

size	D	V	J	DNA	CDR3
few	-	TRBV20-1	TRBJ2-3	TGCAGTGCGGCGTCCGTGGGGAGCACAGATACGCAGTATTTT	CSAASVGSTDTQYF
-	TRBD1	TRBV12-3/TRBV12-4	TRBJ1-1	TGTGCCAGCAGATCCCGACAGGGGAAGAACACTGAAGCTTTCTTT	CASRSRQGKNTEAFF
-	-	TRBV20-1	TRBJ2-3	TGCAGTGCCTCAACTAGCTTTAGCACAGATACGCAGTATTTT	CSASTSFSTDTQYF
-	-	TRBV12-3/TRBV12-4	TRBJ1-5	TGTGCCAGCACCCGAGGGGGACAGCCCCAGCATTTT	CASTRGGQPQHF
-	-	TRBV12-3/TRBV12-4	TRBJ2-7	TGTGCCAGCAGTACTCACCTAGGCTCCTACGAGCAGTACTTC	CASSTHLGSYEQYF
few	TRBD1	TRBV12-3/TRBV12-4	TRBJ2-3	TGTGCCAGCAGTATTGGACAGGGCACAGATACGCAGTATTTT	CASSIGQGTDTQYF
-	-	TRBV20-1	TRBJ2-3	TGCAGTGCAACTCTTTTAGAGACAGGCACAGATACGCAGTATTTT	CSATLLETGTDTQYF
-	-	TRBV5-6	TRBJ2-3	TGTGCCAGCAGCTCCTCCACGGGGTTCAGCACAGATACGCAGTATTTT	CASSSSTGFSTDTQYF
-	TRBD1	TRBV20-1	TRBJ1-2	TGCAGTGCCAGGGACAGCTATGGCTACACCTTC	CSARDSYGYTF
-	TRBD1	TRBV7-2	TRBJ2-5	TGTGCCAGCAGCCCGCAGGGGGATCGCGTAGAGACCCAGTACTTC	CASSPQGDRVETQYF
few	TRBD1	TRBV20-1	TRBJ1-2	TGCAGTGCTAGGGATCCCTGGCAGGGGGAAAACTATGGCTACACCTTC	CSARDPWQGENYGYTF
-	-	TRBV29-1	TRBJ1-1	TGCAGCGTTGAGGATGGTTCGGGGTCCACTGAAGCTTTCTTT	CSVEDGSGSTEAFF
-	-	TRBV6-5	TRBJ2-1	TGTGCCAGCAGTTACGGGGGGGCCCTCAATGAGCAGTTCTTC	CASSYGGALNEQFF
once	TRBD2	TRBV7-9	TRBJ2-3	TGTGCCAGCAGCTCCGAACGACTAGCGGGGGGCACAGATACGCAGTATTTT	CASSSERLAGGTDTQYF
-	-	TRBV7-8	TRBJ2-3	TGTGCCAGCAGCTGGCTTGGGGCCCCAGATACGCAGTATTTT	CASSWLGAPDTQYF
-	-	TRBV4-1	TRBJ2-7	TGCGCCAGCAGCCTTCGGGGCAGTACCTCCTACGAGCAGTACTTC	CASSLRGSTSYEQYF
few	-	TRBV5-6	TRBJ2-1	TGTGCCAGCAGCTCAGCGCTGGACAGCTACAATGAGCAGTTCTTC	CASSSALDSYNEQFF
-	-	TRBV20-1	TRBJ2-1	TGCAGTGCTAACACAGGGAGGGCTGGGTACAATGAGCAGTTCTTC	CSANTGRAGYNEQFF
many	-	TRBV7-2	TRBJ2-1	TGTGCCAGCAGCTTAGACAGGCAGTACAATGAGCAGTTCTTC	CASSLDRQYNEQFF
-	TRBD1	TRBV11-1	TRBJ1-3	TGTGCCAGCAGCTCCACCATTATTGGGGGAATTGGACAGGGGATCGGAAACACCATATATTTT	CASSSTIIGGIGQGIGNTIYF
-	-	TRBV6-1	TRBJ2-2	TGTGCCAGCAGCACTGGTGGGGGGTACGGCACCGGGGAGCTGTTTTTT	CASSTGGGYGTGELFF
-	-	TRBV4-1	TRBJ2-2	TGCGCCAGCAGCCAGCCGTGGGCAAACACCGGGGAGCTGTTTTTT	CASSQPWANTGELFF
-	-	TRBV12-3/TRBV12-4	TRBJ2-7	TGTGCCAGCAGTCATCCGGGCCTTCCAGCCCACGAGCAGTACTTC	CASSHPGLPAHEQYF
-	TRBD2	TRBV7-9	TRBJ2-5	TGTGCCAGCAGCTTAGCAGCGGGGGACCAAGAGACCCAGTACTTC	CASSLAAGDQETQYF
few	-	TRBV29-1	TRBJ2-1	TGCAGCGTGGGGATTCGGCGGGGTCCTGGCAATGAGCAGTTCTTC	CSVGIRRGPGNEQFF